These 2 T cell receptor beta chains were all obtained from the same sample, sequenced in a study of EBV T-cell therapy then PD-1 blockade in nasopharyngeal carcinoma. Sequencing used immunoSEQ multiplex PCR; TCRdb keeps in-frame clones, though not all of them. The sample holds approximately 22,000 clones; about 88% are singletons and the top ten take roughly 32%. Antigen specificity for these receptors is unknown. Time point given: 266 days after commencement of treatment, after nivolumab therapy. Sample treatment: AdE1-LMPpoly-expanded autologous EBV-specific T-cell therapy followed by anti-PD-1 nivolumab. Material: CD8+ T cells from blood, obtained around day 260 from a patient whose treatment included autologous EBV-specific T cells and nivolumab. The receptors were gathered from a man in his forties with nasopharyngeal carcinoma.

J is TRBJ1-2 and V is TRBV4-1, with TRBD1 identical over 10 bases. Germline V CDR1 and CDR2: MGHRA, YSYEKL. This CDR3 contains 15 residues. After removal of 2 bases from V and 6 bases from J, the junction contained 6 bases not matched to a gene. The CDR3 DNA reads as TGCGCCAGCAGCCAAAAGACAGGGGGCAAGGATGGCTACACCTTC. Translating gives CASSQKTGGKDGYTF.

The gene calls are TRBV29-1 and TRBJ1-2; the D gene is possibly TRBD1 (6 bases). Germline loops: CDR1 SQVTM, CDR2 ANQGSEA. The CDR3 runs to 15 residues. V lost 4 bases, J lost 2 bases, and 17 bases lay in between. The CDR3 loop is CSVGADFRGNYGYTF. The CDR3 DNA follows: TGCAGCGTTGGGGCCGACTTCAGGGGAAACTATGGCTACACCTTC.